Listed below are T cell receptor beta chains from one sample, sequenced in a study of identical twins. TCRdb used MiXCR to reprocess the 5' RACE reads, holding one entry per CDR3 protein. The sample holds roughly 1.6 million distinct CDR3 sequences, about 32% seen once. The sequenced sample consisted of cord blood. These receptors all stem from a newborn girl in good health. The CDR3 runs from the conserved cysteine through the conserved F or W. Each record gives: clone size, V gene, D gene, J gene, CDR3 protein, CDR3 DNA. D genes are given only for firm matches. The size entry is marked missing in some rows and otherwise reads once, few, many or a size class.

clone size: .
V gene: TRBV28
D gene: TRBD2
J gene: TRBJ2-1
CDR3 protein: CASAETSGVAYNEQFF
CDR3 DNA: TGTGCCAGCGCCGAGACTAGCGGAGTAGCCTACAATGAGCAGTTCTTC

clone size: few
V gene: TRBV4-1
D gene: TRBD2
J gene: TRBJ2-5
CDR3 protein: CASSQYSGGAPETQYF
CDR3 DNA: TGCGCCAGCAGCCAATATAGCGGGGGGGCTCCAGAGACCCAGTACTTC

clone size: many
V gene: TRBV9
D gene: .
J gene: TRBJ1-6
CDR3 protein: CASSVGGSSYNSPLHF
CDR3 DNA: TGTGCCAGCAGCGTAGGGGGGTCATCCTATAATTCACCCCTCCACTTT

clone size: few
V gene: TRBV6-6
D gene: .
J gene: TRBJ1-1
CDR3 protein: CASSYSGVGAFF
CDR3 DNA: TGTGCCAGCAGTTACTCGGGAGTGGGAGCTTTCTTT

clone size: .
V gene: TRBV4-2
D gene: .
J gene: TRBJ1-1
CDR3 protein: CASSQDSGPGGDEAFF
CDR3 DNA: TGTGCCAGCAGCCAAGATAGCGGCCCAGGCGGGGATGAAGCTTTCTTT

clone size: .
V gene: TRBV20-1
D gene: .
J gene: TRBJ1-1
CDR3 protein: CSARAGQWNTEAFF
CDR3 DNA: TGCAGTGCTAGAGCTGGTCAGTGGAACACTGAAGCTTTCTTT

clone size: few
V gene: TRBV4-1
D gene: .
J gene: TRBJ2-1
CDR3 protein: CASSQLTSSYNEQFF
CDR3 DNA: TGCGCCAGCAGCCAATTGACTAGCTCCTACAATGAGCAGTTCTTC

clone size: .
V gene: TRBV20-1
D gene: .
J gene: TRBJ2-2
CDR3 protein: CSASTGTPNTGELFF
CDR3 DNA: TGCAGTGCTAGCACGGGGACTCCGAACACCGGGGAGCTGTTTTTT

clone size: .
V gene: TRBV5-6
D gene: TRBD1
J gene: TRBJ1-3
CDR3 protein: CASSVKTGGSLSGNTIYF
CDR3 DNA: TGTGCCAGCAGCGTAAAAACAGGGGGCTCTCTCTCTGGAAACACCATATATTTT

clone size: .
V gene: TRBV2
D gene: .
J gene: TRBJ1-1
CDR3 protein: CASTGDIDTEAFF
CDR3 DNA: TGTGCCAGCACAGGGGATATAGACACTGAAGCTTTCTTT

clone size: .
V gene: TRBV4-1
D gene: TRBD2
J gene: TRBJ2-4
CDR3 protein: CASSQVALAGTKNIQYF
CDR3 DNA: TGCGCCAGCAGCCAAGTTGCACTAGCGGGAACCAAAAACATTCAGTACTTC

clone size: few
V gene: TRBV28
D gene: .
J gene: TRBJ2-7
CDR3 protein: CASWGVVIYEQYF
CDR3 DNA: TGTGCCAGCTGGGGAGTTGTGATCTACGAGCAGTACTTC

clone size: once
V gene: TRBV20-1
D gene: .
J gene: TRBJ2-7
CDR3 protein: CSARDVQSSYEQYF
CDR3 DNA: TGCAGTGCTAGAGATGTCCAAAGCTCCTACGAGCAGTACTTC

clone size: .
V gene: TRBV5-1
D gene: TRBD1
J gene: TRBJ1-4
CDR3 protein: CASGLDGRGATNEKLFF
CDR3 DNA: TGCGCCAGCGGCTTGGACGGCAGGGGGGCAACTAATGAAAAACTGTTTTTT

clone size: few
V gene: TRBV7-9
D gene: .
J gene: TRBJ2-7
CDR3 protein: CASSLAPRTHEQYF
CDR3 DNA: TGTGCCAGCAGCTTAGCGCCTAGAACTCACGAGCAGTACTTC

clone size: .
V gene: TRBV10-3
D gene: .
J gene: TRBJ1-1
CDR3 protein: CAISELTGTEAFF
CDR3 DNA: TGTGCCATCAGTGAGTTGACGGGCACTGAAGCTTTCTTT

clone size: .
V gene: TRBV5-6
D gene: .
J gene: TRBJ2-5
CDR3 protein: CASSLGFGTLDHKETQYF
CDR3 DNA: TGTGCCAGCAGCTTGGGCTTCGGGACCCTGGATCACAAAGAGACCCAGTACTTC

clone size: few
V gene: TRBV6-1
D gene: .
J gene: TRBJ2-1
CDR3 protein: CASRLFTGREQFF
CDR3 DNA: TGTGCCAGCAGACTTTTCACAGGGCGGGAGCAGTTCTTC

clone size: many
V gene: TRBV29-1
D gene: .
J gene: TRBJ2-3
CDR3 protein: CSVAVRAIGAQYF
CDR3 DNA: TGCAGCGTTGCTGTGAGAGCGATAGGTGCGCAGTATTTT

clone size: many
V gene: TRBV10-3
D gene: TRBD1
J gene: TRBJ2-5
CDR3 protein: CAISEETGGFETQYF
CDR3 DNA: TGTGCCATCAGTGAAGAGACAGGGGGCTTTGAGACCCAGTACTTC

clone size: few
V gene: TRBV3-1
D gene: TRBD2
J gene: TRBJ2-7
CDR3 protein: CASSQHRGVPYF
CDR3 DNA: TGTGCCAGCAGCCAGCATCGGGGGGTTCCGTACTTC

clone size: .
V gene: TRBV7-9
D gene: TRBD2
J gene: TRBJ2-3
CDR3 protein: CASSYSGSPDTQYF
CDR3 DNA: TGTGCCAGCAGTTATAGCGGGAGCCCAGATACGCAGTATTTT

clone size: .
V gene: TRBV12-3/TRBV12-4
D gene: TRBD1
J gene: TRBJ2-3
CDR3 protein: CASRHYRGDTQYF
CDR3 DNA: TGTGCCAGCAGGCACTACAGGGGCGATACGCAGTATTTT

clone size: few
V gene: TRBV6-5
D gene: .
J gene: TRBJ1-6
CDR3 protein: CASSYATGNNSPLHF
CDR3 DNA: TGTGCCAGCAGTTATGCGACAGGCAATAATTCACCCCTCCACTTT

clone size: .
V gene: TRBV28
D gene: .
J gene: TRBJ2-7
CDR3 protein: CASSPQGRGLHEQYF
CDR3 DNA: TGTGCCAGCAGTCCCCAGGGAAGAGGACTCCACGAGCAGTACTTC

clone size: once
V gene: TRBV20-1
D gene: .
J gene: TRBJ1-4
CDR3 protein: CSASRTVEKLFF
CDR3 DNA: TGCAGTGCTTCCCGGACAGTCGAAAAACTGTTTTTT

clone size: few
V gene: TRBV6-2/TRBV6-3
D gene: .
J gene: TRBJ2-6
CDR3 protein: CASSYSKGTGANVLTF
CDR3 DNA: TGTGCCAGCAGTTACTCGAAGGGGACGGGGGCCAACGTCCTGACTTTC

clone size: .
V gene: TRBV3-1
D gene: .
J gene: TRBJ2-7
CDR3 protein: CASSQEMFRNHYEQYF
CDR3 DNA: TGTGCCAGCAGCCAAGAAATGTTTAGGAACCACTACGAGCAGTACTTC

clone size: .
V gene: TRBV6-1
D gene: TRBD2
J gene: TRBJ2-1
CDR3 protein: CASRTGLAGGLSYNEQFF
CDR3 DNA: TGTGCCAGCAGGACGGGACTAGCGGGGGGGCTCTCCTACAATGAGCAGTTCTTC

clone size: few
V gene: TRBV4-1
D gene: TRBD2
J gene: TRBJ2-4
CDR3 protein: CASSQLGLANSIQYF
CDR3 DNA: TGCGCCAGCAGCCAACTGGGACTAGCTAATAGCATTCAGTACTTC

clone size: few
V gene: TRBV24-1
D gene: .
J gene: TRBJ2-5
CDR3 protein: CATSDFRDHQETQYF
CDR3 DNA: TGTGCCACCAGTGATTTCCGGGACCACCAAGAGACCCAGTACTTC

clone size: .
V gene: TRBV5-1
D gene: TRBD2
J gene: TRBJ2-3
CDR3 protein: CASSPEREAFPDTQYF
CDR3 DNA: TGCGCCAGCAGCCCGGAGCGGGAGGCCTTCCCAGATACGCAGTATTTT

clone size: .
V gene: TRBV10-2
D gene: TRBD2
J gene: TRBJ2-7
CDR3 protein: CASSSGRIENEQYF
CDR3 DNA: TGCGCCAGCAGCAGCGGGAGGATAGAAAACGAGCAGTACTTC

clone size: .
V gene: TRBV6-1
D gene: .
J gene: TRBJ2-5
CDR3 protein: CASSARSGGQETQYF
CDR3 DNA: TGTGCCAGCAGTGCCCGATCCGGGGGCCAAGAGACCCAGTACTTC

clone size: .
V gene: TRBV5-8
D gene: .
J gene: TRBJ2-7
CDR3 protein: CASSYITGPEQYF
CDR3 DNA: TGTGCCAGCAGCTACATCACAGGCCCCGAGCAGTACTTC

clone size: few
V gene: TRBV28
D gene: .
J gene: TRBJ2-4
CDR3 protein: CASRMGEVRNIQYF
CDR3 DNA: TGTGCCAGCAGGATGGGGGAGGTGCGAAACATTCAGTACTTC

clone size: .
V gene: TRBV6-1
D gene: .
J gene: TRBJ2-5
CDR3 protein: CASSLSGGGWETQYF
CDR3 DNA: TGTGCCAGCAGCCTTAGCGGAGGTGGTTGGGAGACCCAGTACTTC

clone size: .
V gene: TRBV20-1
D gene: .
J gene: TRBJ2-5
CDR3 protein: CSASGTVRKETQYF
CDR3 DNA: TGCAGTGCTAGCGGGACGGTCAGGAAAGAGACCCAGTACTTC

clone size: few
V gene: TRBV29-1
D gene: .
J gene: TRBJ1-1
CDR3 protein: CSVTGVNTEAFF
CDR3 DNA: TGCAGCGTGACGGGGGTGAACACTGAAGCTTTCTTT

clone size: .
V gene: TRBV20-1
D gene: .
J gene: TRBJ1-2
CDR3 protein: CSARDLGKNYGYTF
CDR3 DNA: TGCAGTGCTAGAGATCTCGGGAAGAACTATGGCTACACCTTC

clone size: .
V gene: TRBV3-1
D gene: .
J gene: TRBJ2-5
CDR3 protein: CASSQRGEETQYF
CDR3 DNA: TGTGCCAGCAGCCAACGGGGAGAAGAGACCCAGTACTTC

clone size: .
V gene: TRBV2
D gene: TRBD2
J gene: TRBJ2-1
CDR3 protein: CASSERTSDPLYNEQFF
CDR3 DNA: TGTGCCAGCAGTGAGAGGACTAGCGATCCGCTGTACAATGAGCAGTTCTTC

clone size: once
V gene: TRBV20-1
D gene: .
J gene: TRBJ1-2
CDR3 protein: CSATGGEDGYTF
CDR3 DNA: TGCAGCGCTACCGGAGGAGAAGATGGCTACACCTTC

clone size: .
V gene: TRBV3-1
D gene: .
J gene: TRBJ1-2
CDR3 protein: CASSPFPTSYGYTF
CDR3 DNA: TGTGCCAGCAGCCCCTTCCCTACCAGCTATGGCTACACCTTC

clone size: .
V gene: TRBV7-2
D gene: .
J gene: TRBJ2-1
CDR3 protein: CASSLGVGGYYNEQFF
CDR3 DNA: TGTGCCAGCAGCTTAGGGGTCGGGGGTTACTACAATGAGCAGTTCTTC

clone size: .
V gene: TRBV7-2
D gene: .
J gene: TRBJ2-1
CDR3 protein: CASSPGTYYEQFF
CDR3 DNA: TGTGCCAGCAGCCCCGGGACCTACTACGAGCAGTTCTTC

clone size: .
V gene: TRBV7-8
D gene: .
J gene: TRBJ2-7
CDR3 protein: CASSLVRFLGNEQYF
CDR3 DNA: TGTGCCAGCAGCTTAGTTCGCTTCCTCGGCAACGAGCAGTACTTC

clone size: .
V gene: TRBV11-2
D gene: TRBD2
J gene: TRBJ2-7
CDR3 protein: CASSRLTSLSYNEQYF
CDR3 DNA: TGTGCCAGCAGCCGCCTGACTAGCCTCTCCTACAATGAGCAGTACTTC

clone size: few
V gene: TRBV27
D gene: .
J gene: TRBJ1-1
CDR3 protein: CASSSYGSAAFF
CDR3 DNA: TGTGCCAGCAGTTCTTACGGGTCTGCAGCTTTCTTT

clone size: .
V gene: TRBV24-1
D gene: TRBD1
J gene: TRBJ1-1
CDR3 protein: CATSPGTGDNTEAFF
CDR3 DNA: TGTGCCACCAGTCCCGGGACAGGCGATAACACTGAAGCTTTCTTT

clone size: few
V gene: TRBV14
D gene: .
J gene: TRBJ2-7
CDR3 protein: CASSQAGMGSYEQYF
CDR3 DNA: TGTGCCAGCAGCCAAGCGGGGATGGGGTCCTACGAGCAGTACTTC

clone size: .
V gene: TRBV5-1
D gene: TRBD2
J gene: TRBJ2-3
CDR3 protein: CASTTSGPSTDTQYF
CDR3 DNA: TGCGCCAGCACGACTAGCGGACCTAGCACAGATACGCAGTATTTT

clone size: few
V gene: TRBV6-6
D gene: .
J gene: TRBJ1-5
CDR3 protein: CASSYFPGDSNQPQHF
CDR3 DNA: TGTGCCAGCAGTTACTTTCCCGGGGATAGCAATCAGCCCCAGCATTTT

clone size: .
V gene: TRBV20-1
D gene: .
J gene: TRBJ2-5
CDR3 protein: CSAPPLAPLQTQYF
CDR3 DNA: TGCAGTGCCCCACCCCTAGCGCCCCTACAGACCCAGTACTTC

clone size: .
V gene: TRBV12-5
D gene: TRBD2
J gene: TRBJ2-1
CDR3 protein: CASADPAGGHGDEQFF
CDR3 DNA: TGTGCTAGTGCCGACCCAGCGGGAGGACACGGGGATGAGCAGTTCTTC

clone size: few
V gene: TRBV9
D gene: TRBD1
J gene: TRBJ1-2
CDR3 protein: CASSLKAGTGSAFYGYTF
CDR3 DNA: TGTGCCAGCAGCCTGAAGGCCGGGACAGGGTCGGCTTTCTATGGCTACACCTTC

clone size: .
V gene: TRBV20-1
D gene: .
J gene: TRBJ2-6
CDR3 protein: CSALAGAQFSGANVLTF
CDR3 DNA: TGCAGTGCCCTTGCGGGGGCCCAGTTCTCTGGGGCCAACGTCCTGACTTTC

clone size: few
V gene: TRBV7-9
D gene: .
J gene: TRBJ2-2
CDR3 protein: CASGPTGPGELFF
CDR3 DNA: TGTGCCAGCGGACCAACAGGGCCCGGGGAGCTGTTTTTT

clone size: .
V gene: TRBV3-1
D gene: TRBD1
J gene: TRBJ1-6
CDR3 protein: CASSYKQGMGNSPLHF
CDR3 DNA: TGTGCCAGCAGCTACAAACAGGGGATGGGTAATTCACCCCTCCACTTT